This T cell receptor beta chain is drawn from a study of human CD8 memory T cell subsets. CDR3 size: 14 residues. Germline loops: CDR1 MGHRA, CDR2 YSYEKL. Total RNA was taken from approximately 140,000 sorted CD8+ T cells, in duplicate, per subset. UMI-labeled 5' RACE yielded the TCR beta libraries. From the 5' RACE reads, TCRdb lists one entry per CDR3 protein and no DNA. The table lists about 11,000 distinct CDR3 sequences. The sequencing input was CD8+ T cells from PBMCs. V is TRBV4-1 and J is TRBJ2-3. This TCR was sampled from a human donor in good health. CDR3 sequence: CASSQERSSDTQYF.